The present TCR beta chain was sequenced within a study of blood T cell repertoires in COVID-19. Germline values: CDR1 SNHLY, CDR2 FYNNEI. The J segment lost 3 bases and the V segment lost 3 bases, leaving 10 bases of the junction unmatched. The CDR3 loop spans 17 amino acids. Assay: immunoSEQ multiplex PCR; the TCRdb copy retains only in-frame clones and omits some. The sample contains 76,000 or so clones, over 70% of which appear only once. The chain joins TRBV2 to TRBJ2-3; 9 bases are shared with TRBD2. This sequence was found in a man between 45 and 60 years old with acute or convalescent COVID-19. The sequencing input was peripheral blood. The CDR3 DNA reads as TGTGCCAGCAGTGACGGACTAGCGCAGAGAGGGACAGATACGCAGTATTTT. It encodes CASSDGLAQRGTDTQYF.